The 29 T cell receptor beta chains below come from one sample, sequenced in a study of blood T cells in healthy people across ages. The use of a sample-barcoded 5' primer and a J-beta primer mix characterized a second PCR of roughly 7 to 12 cycles. TCRdb itself ran the 5' RACE reads through MiXCR, one entry per CDR3 protein. This sample has hundreds of thousands of distinct CDR3 sequences, with about 28% found just once. Material for sequencing was blood. The origin of the receptors is a woman older than 75 in good health.

Many counts were recorded for this clonotype. The chain recombines TRBV10-3 with TRBJ2-5; unclear D gene. The germline V gene has CDR1 ENHRY and CDR2 SYGVKD. The V and J ends lost 0 bases and 4 bases respectively, with 6 bases between them. This CDR3 comprises 13 residues. DNA of the CDR3: TGTGCCATCAGTGAGTCTCGAGTAGAGACCCAGTACTTC. Translating it yields CAISESRVETQYF.

At least ten counts were recorded for this clonotype. V and J are TRBV28 and TRBJ2-1; a weak D match, TRBD2 (6 bases). CDR3 length equals 15 residues. V lost 2 bases and J 6 bases, leaving 14 bases between the germline ends. Germline V gives CDR1 MDHEN, CDR2 SYDVKM. This CDR3 is CASSLRRDFGNEQFF. For the CDR3, the DNA is TGTGCCAGCAGTTTAAGGCGGGATTTTGGCAATGAGCAGTTCTTC.

This clonotype came up many times. This chain connects TRBV4-3 to TRBJ2-3; 8 bases match TRBD2. The CDR3 sequence is 15 residues long. Unmatched junction bases numbered 6, after V lost 2 bases and J lost 5 bases. The germline CDR1 and CDR2 sequences are LGHNA and YSLEER. For the CDR3, the DNA is TGCGCCAGCAGCCAAATACTAGCGGTCCAAGATACGCAGTATTTT. Its protein product is CASSQILAVQDTQYF.

V usage is TRBV12-3 or TRBV12-4 and J usage is TRBJ2-3; D uncertain. The germline V and J ends were trimmed by 6 bases and 1 base, with 8 bases remaining between them. The CDR3 sequence is 13 residues long. The CDR3 is CASRSDGTDTQYF. Here the CDR3 DNA reads TGTGCCAGCAGGTCCGACGGCACAGATACGCAGTATTTT.

To note about this clonotype: A single base separates this from a much larger clone, so it may be a read error. The chain couples TRBV11-2 to TRBJ1-2, with 10 bases matching TRBD1. After removal of 6 bases from V and 8 bases from J, the junction contained 6 bases not matched to a gene. This CDR3 spans 13 amino acids. CDR1 and CDR2 from the germline V gene are SGHAT and FQNNGV. CDR3 bases: TGTGCCAGCAGACCAAAGACAGGGGGCGGCTACACCTTC. This sequence encodes CASRPKTGGGYTF.

This clonotype occurred once. At one end, the junction sequence differs from germline, possibly due to a read error. The chain carries TRBV7-2 and TRBJ1-2; TRBD1 agrees at 7 bases. The germline CDR1 and CDR2 sequences are SGHTA and FQGNSA. This CDR3 has 15 amino acids. CDR3 coding DNA: TGTGCAAGCAGCTTTCCTGAGGGACAGAACTATGGCTACACCTTC. Translating it yields CASSFPEGQNYGYTF.

This clonotype was observed many times. The chain joins TRBV7-2 to TRBJ1-2, with 11 bases that match TRBD1. After removal of 0 bases from V and 8 bases from J, the junction contained 2 bases not matched to a gene. The CDR3 covers 14 residues. CDR1 is SGHTA and CDR2 is FQGNSA in the germline V gene. This chain's CDR3 is CASSLAGQGAGYTF. Written as DNA, the CDR3 is TGTGCCAGCAGCTTAGCAGGACAGGGGGCCGGCTACACCTTC.

The J gene is TRBJ2-6, the V gene TRBV11-2; D is possibly TRBD2 (6 bases). V dropped 4 bases and J dropped 0 bases, with 19 bases sitting between them. Germline CDR1 is SGHAT and CDR2 is FQNNGV. The CDR3 consists of 19 residues. The CDR3: CASSSFGGGLLSGANVLTF. The CDR3 DNA sequence: TGTGCCAGCAGCTCCTTCGGGGGAGGCTTACTCTCTGGGGCCAACGTCCTGACTTTC.

Notes on this clonotype: A clone one base away is much larger, so this may be a read error. The chain is built from TRBV20-1 and TRBJ1-6; D possibly corresponds to TRBD1 (5 bases). Looked up from germline, CDR1 is DFQATT and CDR2 is SNEGSKA (reference sequence). The V end was cut by 0 bases, the J end by 18 bases, with 24 bases between. This CDR3 spans 15 amino acids. The CDR3, as DNA: TGCAGTGCTAGAGATATGGGGGGGGTCTCCGCCGTTGCCCACTTT. Encoded protein: CSARDMGGVSAVAHF.

In its sample, this clonotype was seen many times. The V call is TRBV6-6, the J call TRBJ1-2, with a tentative D call TRBD1 (6 bases). This CDR3 is built from 17 residues. Trimming took 7 bases from V and 5 from J, leaving 26 bases between them. The germline V gene has CDR1 MNHNY and CDR2 SVGAGI (reference sequence). The CDR3 nucleotides are TGTGCCAGCACCCAAATTCCACCGGGACAATTAAGATATGGCTACACCTTC. This translates into CASTQIPPGQLRYGYTF.

This clonotype came up many times. The chain has TRBV7-2 and TRBJ1-6; D is unresolved. V was trimmed by 0 bases and J by 7 bases, leaving 4 bases between them. Germline-derived CDR1 and CDR2 are SGHTA and FQGNSA. The CDR3 covers 13 residues. As DNA, the CDR3 is TGTGCCAGCAGCTTAGCCACCAATTCACCCCTCCACTTT. It translates to CASSLATNSPLHF.

This clonotype appeared many times. The V and J genes are TRBV5-6 and TRBJ2-1; D is unclear. The ends were cut back, 1 base at V and 8 bases at J, with 13 bases in the middle. Germline-derived CDR1 and CDR2 are SGHDT and YYEEEE. This CDR3 comprises 14 residues. CDR3 sequence reads: CASSLSGKVDEQFF. The CDR3 bases are TGTGCCAGCAGCTTGTCTGGTAAGGTCGATGAGCAGTTCTTC.

This clonotype was seen only a few times. The chain combines TRBV20-1 with TRBJ2-1; 8 bases are a match to TRBD2. In germline, CDR1 is DFQATT, CDR2 SNEGSKA (reference sequence). CDR3 size: 16 residues. V lost 3 bases and J lost 0; bases outside the gene matches: 7. Here the CDR3 DNA reads TGCAGTGCTAGCGGTAGCGGGGCGAGCTCCTACAATGAGCAGTTCTTC. Amino acids: CSASGSGASSYNEQFF.

The sample holds a few counts of this clonotype. The chain couples TRBV5-5 to TRBJ1-4; D possibly corresponds to TRBD1 (5 bases). Germline V lookup: CDR1 SGHKS, CDR2 YYEKEE (reference sequence). This CDR3 has 15 residues. Between the trimmed V and J ends, which lost 1 base and 5 bases, there was a span of 12 bases. CDR3 residues: CASSLQGMVNEKLFF. The CDR3 nucleotides are TGTGCCAGCAGCTTGCAGGGTATGGTGAATGAAAAACTGTTTTTT.

This clonotype has a count of ten or more. The rearrangement uses TRBV14 and TRBJ2-3; D is perhaps TRBD1 (5 bases). V lost 1 base and J lost 3, with 14 bases in between. Germline V CDR1 and CDR2: SGHDN, FVKESK. The CDR3 covers 16 residues. This CDR3 reads CASSQVQGLGTDTQYF. The CDR3 nucleotides read TGTGCCAGCAGCCAAGTGCAGGGATTGGGGACAGATACGCAGTATTTT.

Turning to this clonotype: This may stem from a read error, because a much larger clone lies one nucleotide away. The chain carries TRBV6-2 or TRBV6-3 and TRBJ1-6; D uncertain. This CDR3 spans 14 amino acids. The germline gives CDR1 MNHEY, CDR2 SVGEGT. The CDR3 loop is CASGYRELSSPLHF. The CDR3 coding sequence is TGTGCCAGCGGTTACCGGGAGCTCAGTTCACCCCTCCACTTT.

This clonotype was seen only once. A much larger clone lies one base from this, so it may be a read error. V and J are TRBV28 and TRBJ2-3, with TRBD2 as a possible D gene (6 bases). The CDR3 is 12 amino acids. From germline, CDR1 is MDHEN and CDR2 SYDVKM. CDR3 region: CASRSTGDTRYF. The CDR3 nucleotides are TGTGCCAGCAGATCGACGGGAGATACGCGGTATTTT.

This clonotype was counted only a few times. The final CDR3 position lacks the conserved phenylalanine or tryptophan, pointing to a likely read error. V is TRBV7-9 and J is TRBJ2-5; D is ambiguous. Germline CDR1 reads SEHNR; CDR2 reads FQNEAQ (reference sequence). CDR3 length: 16 residues. The V and J ends lost 5 bases and 11 bases respectively, with 27 bases between them. The CDR3 protein is CASSLQVLASHNEQYL. CDR3 DNA sequence: TGTGCCAGCAGCCTGCAGGTTCTGGCTTCCCACAATGAGCAGTACTTA.

This clonotype has more than one count but fewer than ten. The chain joins TRBV5-1 to TRBJ1-2; D is uncertain. Trimming took off 4 bases at V and 4 bases at J, with 14 bases between the two ends. CDR3 size: 14 residues. The germline V gene encodes CDR1 SGHRS and CDR2 YFSETQ. CDR3 nucleotides: TGCGCCAGCAGCCCACCCGTGGAAAGCTATGGCTACACCTTC. It is translated as CASSPPVESYGYTF.

This clonotype was detected many times. The chain combines TRBV6-2 or TRBV6-3 with TRBJ2-7; TRBD1 aligns across 9 bases. CDR1 and CDR2 (germline): MNHEY, SVGEGT. V lost 6 bases and J lost 4; bases outside the gene matches: 10. This CDR3 region has 15 residues. The CDR3 DNA sequence: TGTGCCAGCAGAAGGACCGGGACAGGGCCGTACGAGCAGTACTTC. Encoded protein: CASRRTGTGPYEQYF.

This clonotype was recorded many times. The chain employs TRBV30 and TRBJ1-2, with D unclear. This CDR3 spans 13 amino acids. The germline V gene has CDR1 GTSNPN and CDR2 SVGIG (reference sequence). V lost 0 bases to trimming and J lost 8 bases, with 13 bases between them. The CDR3 protein is CAWSVRHETGYTF. Written as DNA, the CDR3 is TGTGCCTGGAGTGTAAGGCATGAAACCGGCTACACCTTC.

This clonotype was picked up many times. The rearrangement links TRBV7-2 to TRBJ2-5, with a possible D match to TRBD2 (7 bases). This CDR3 is built from 16 residues. V gave up 1 base and J gave up 6 bases, with 18 bases separating them. Germline V gene data show CDR1 as SGHTA and CDR2 as FQGNSA. DNA for the CDR3: TGTGCCAGCAGCTTAGGGGGTGGGGGGGGCCGACAGACCCAGTACTTC. Its protein product is CASSLGGGGGRQTQYF.

This clonotype came up many times. The rearrangement joins TRBV20-1 to TRBJ2-7; a possible D gene is TRBD2 (6 bases). The CDR3 spans 13 residues. V lost 0 bases, J lost 6 bases, and 12 bases lay in between. Germline assignment: CDR1 DFQATT and CDR2 SNEGSKA (reference sequence). The CDR3 reads CSARDLLAREQYF. The CDR3 DNA follows: TGCAGTGCTAGAGATCTACTAGCCCGCGAGCAGTACTTC.

This clonotype was observed a few times. The chain combines TRBV7-2 with TRBJ1-5; D possibly corresponds to TRBD1 (5 bases). This CDR3 is 13 amino acids long. The V gene's germline CDR1 is SGHTA and CDR2 FQGNSA. The ends were cut back, 3 bases at V and 7 bases at J, with 10 bases in the middle. The CDR3 region has the DNA TGTGCCAGCAGCTTTGCCAGGGCCCAGCCCCAGCATTTT. Translating gives CASSFARAQPQHF.

Comments on this clonotype: This may stem from a read error, because a much larger clone lies one nucleotide away. The gene calls are TRBV12-3 or TRBV12-4 and TRBJ2-3; 7 bases agree with TRBD1. The CDR3 is made up of 16 amino acids. With V trimmed by 5 bases and J by 4 bases, 12 bases remained unmatched. Written as DNA, the CDR3 is TGTGCCAGCAGTCTGGGACAGTCAAAAAGCGCAGATACGCAGTATTTT. Protein product: CASSLGQSKSADTQYF.

This clonotype appeared a single time. The chain combines TRBV25-1 with TRBJ1-5; a weak D match, TRBD1 (6 bases). This CDR3 is built from 14 residues. Trimming stripped 6 bases from V and 10 bases from J, with 19 bases between. The germline V gene encodes CDR1 MGHDK and CDR2 SYGVNS. The CDR3 spells CASSQTGFQHPQHF. As DNA, the CDR3 is TGTGCCAGCAGCCAAACAGGGTTTCAACACCCCCAGCATTTT.

The V gene is TRBV19, the J gene TRBJ2-3; TRBD1 matches at 7 bases. The CDR3 sequence is 14 residues long. V shed 11 bases, J shed 0 bases, and the junction held 8 bases outside the gene matches. The germline V gene encodes CDR1 LNHDA and CDR2 SQIVND (reference sequence). CDR3 loop: CAAADRVSTDTQYF. In nucleotides, the CDR3 is TGTGCCGCTGCTGACAGGGTTAGCACAGATACGCAGTATTTT.

The V gene is TRBV20-1, the J gene TRBJ2-1; TRBD2 matches 13 bases. The CDR3 has 15 amino acids. J lost 4 bases, V lost 2 bases, and 2 bases had no gene match. Germline lookup yields CDR1 DFQATT and CDR2 SNEGSKA (reference sequence). CDR3 sequence: CSARPGLAGYNEQFF. The CDR3 DNA sequence: TGCAGTGCTAGACCGGGACTAGCGGGATACAATGAGCAGTTCTTC.

This clonotype occurred many times. This chain joins TRBV4-3 and TRBJ2-3; TRBD2 matches at 9 bases. CDR3 length: 17 amino acids. Germline values: CDR1 LGHNA, CDR2 YSLEER. V lost 1 base, J lost 0 bases, and 5 bases stayed unmatched. The CDR3 DNA reads as TGCGCCAGCAGCCAAGTTGCTAGCGGGGAGAGCACAGATACGCAGTATTTT. Amino acids: CASSQVASGESTDTQYF.